Each of the 2 T cell receptor beta chains below was sequenced from the same sample in a study of T cell responses to AZD1222 COVID-19 vaccine. Sequencing was performed with immunoSEQ multiplex PCR; in TCRdb, only in-frame clones are kept and a portion is missing. The sample lists 90,000 to 150,000 clones; roughly 90% were seen once. The starting material was peripheral blood, obtained on day 0 of AZD1222 vaccination. All receptors come from an adult in good health.

The CDR3 nucleotides read TGTGCCAGCTCACAAGACAGGGACAATTCACCCCTCCACTTT. Amino acid sequence: CASSQDRDNSPLHF. The chain uses TRBV18 and TRBJ1-6; 7 bases fit TRBD1. The CDR3 sequence is 14 residues long. The germline gives CDR1 KGHSH, CDR2 LQKENI. J lost 7 bases, V lost 4 bases, and 4 bases had no gene match.

This clone has more than one count but fewer than ten. The genes are TRBV15 and TRBJ1-2; D is ambiguous. The length of the CDR3 is 16 residues. Trimming pared 1 base from V and 8 bases from J, leaving 20 bases between. The V gene's germline CDR1 is LNHNV and CDR2 YYDKDF (reference sequence). The CDR3 DNA follows: TGTGCCACCAGCAGAGTCGGAAGAGTCCCGTCCGGGGGCTACACCTTC. The encoded protein is CATSRVGRVPSGGYTF.